The 11 T cell receptor beta chains below come from one sample, sequenced in a study of response to subunit inactivated influenza vaccine. TCRdb analysed the RT-PCR reads with MiXCR anew, one entry per CDR3 protein. The sample shows about 700,000 distinct CDR3 sequences, approximately 14% of them seen only once. The specimen comprised PBMCs from blood, sampled around two weeks before vaccination. The origin of the receptors is a man between 50 and 59 years old who received an inactivated influenza vaccine.

The chain links TRBV18 to TRBJ1-6; D unclear. The CDR3 has 15 residues. The V end was cut by 2 bases, the J end by 5 bases, with 10 bases between. The V gene's germline CDR1 is KGHSH and CDR2 LQKENI. The CDR3 reads CASSPLSANNSPLHF. The CDR3, as DNA: TGTGCCAGCTCACCATTATCCGCGAATAATTCACCCCTCCACTTT.

The J gene is TRBJ2-7, the V gene TRBV20-1; D may be TRBD1 or TRBD2 (5 bases each). The CDR3 sequence is 16 residues long. Germline assignment: CDR1 DFQATT and CDR2 SNEGSKA (reference sequence). Trimming cost V 3 bases and J 2 bases, with 20 bases left between them. The CDR3 protein is CSASTRDGGGPYEQYF. The CDR3 DNA sequence: TGCAGTGCTAGTACCAGGGACGGTGGCGGGCCCTACGAGCAGTACTTC.

V gene TRBV4-3 combines with J gene TRBJ1-6; the D is unclear. Germline values: CDR1 LGHNA, CDR2 YSLEER. Trimming took 2 bases from V and 7 from J, leaving 12 bases between them. The length of the CDR3 is 15 residues. The CDR3 loop is CASSQSQATNSPLHF. CDR3 nucleotide sequence: TGCGCCAGCAGCCAATCTCAGGCTACCAATTCACCCCTCCACTTT.

In its sample, this clonotype was seen a few times. This chain links TRBV30 with TRBJ2-3; TRBD2 agrees at 11 bases. The CDR3 spans 13 residues. The ends lost 7 bases at V and 5 bases at J; junction bases unmatched: 5. Germline loops: CDR1 GTSNPN, CDR2 SVGIG (reference sequence). CDR3 in DNA: TGTGCCTATATAGCGGGGGGGCAAGATACGCAGTATTTT. This codes for CAYIAGGQDTQYF.

This clonotype was recorded a few times. The rearrangement links TRBV5-1 to TRBJ2-5, with TRBD2 matching 7 bases. V shed 0 bases, J shed 1 base, and the junction held 3 bases outside the gene matches. From germline, CDR1 is SGHRS and CDR2 YFSETQ. CDR3 length: 15 amino acids. The DNA for the CDR3 is TGCGCCAGCAGCTTGGGCAGCGGGGCCCAAGAGACCCAGTACTTC. Its protein is CASSLGSGAQETQYF.

This clonotype has more than one count but fewer than ten. The chain is built from TRBV10-3 and TRBJ2-1; D gene ambiguous. Germline CDR1 ENHRY, CDR2 SYGVKD. The CDR3 has 12 amino acids. The V and J ends lost 0 bases and 8 bases respectively, with 5 bases between them. This chain's CDR3 is CAISESTYEQFF. The CDR3 DNA follows: TGTGCCATCAGTGAGTCGACGTATGAGCAGTTCTTC.

The V call is TRBV11-2, the J call TRBJ2-3, with D possibly TRBD2 on 5 matching bases. V shed 4 bases and J shed 8 bases, with 28 bases lying between them. The CDR3 extends over 18 amino acids. The V gene's germline CDR1 is SGHAT and CDR2 FQNNGV. Here the CDR3 DNA reads TGTGCCAGCAGCTCCTCCGGACTCTTATCTACCCCCTCATCTACGCAGTATTTT. Translated, it gives CASSSSGLLSTPSSTQYF.

The table lists this clonotype with many counts. The J gene is TRBJ1-2, the V gene TRBV5-1; D perhaps matches TRBD1 (5 bases). Deletions cut 3 bases from V and 8 bases from J, with 11 bases between. The CDR3 runs 12 residues. Germline assignment: CDR1 SGHRS and CDR2 YFSETQ. The CDR3 protein is CASSYSGDGYTF. The CDR3 DNA reads TGCGCCAGCAGCTACTCTGGGGACGGCTACACCTTC.

This clonotype was found many times. The chain couples TRBV7-9 to TRBJ2-7; no firm D call. Trimming removed 4 bases from V and 0 bases from J, with 13 bases in between. The germline CDR1 and CDR2 sequences are SEHNR and FQNEAQ (reference sequence). The length of the CDR3 is 15 residues. The CDR3 loop reads CASSSAFPSSYEQYF. The CDR3 DNA reads as TGTGCCAGCAGCTCGGCCTTCCCGAGCTCCTACGAGCAGTACTTC. The variable domain in full, with the rest retrieved from reference TRBV7-9 and TRBJ2-7, is DTGVSQNPRHKITKRGQNVTFRCDPISEHNRLYWYRQTLGQGPEFLTYFQNEAQLEKSRLLSDRFSAERPKGSFSTLEIQRTEQGDSAMYLCASSSAFPSSYEQYFGPGTRLTVT.

Only a few counts were recorded for this clonotype. The rearrangement uses TRBV7-8 and TRBJ2-2; TRBD1 agrees at 9 bases. Germline CDR1 reads SGHVS; CDR2 reads FQNEAQ. This CDR3 is 18 amino acids long. J gave up 0 bases and V 2 bases, and 7 bases lay outside the gene matches. DNA of the CDR3: TGTGCCAGCAGCTTACCCCGGGACAGGGCCGCGAACACCGGGGAGCTGTTTTTT. The encoded protein is CASSLPRDRAANTGELFF.

The J gene is TRBJ2-1, the V gene TRBV4-1; 13 bases match TRBD2. This CDR3 is 16 amino acids long. Germline CDR1 is MGHRA and CDR2 is YSYEKL. The V segment lost 0 bases and the J segment 5 bases; nucleotides outside the gene matches: 1. DNA of the CDR3: TGCGCCAGCAGCCAAGAGGGACTAGCGGGGAACAATGAGCAGTTCTTC. This gives the protein CASSQEGLAGNNEQFF.